These 23 T cell receptor beta chains originate from one sample sequenced in a study of spatial heterogeneity in lung cancer. Noted time point: blood at routine non-recurrence follow-up after resection. MiXCR was run by TCRdb on the 5' RACE reads, yielding one entry per CDR3 protein. Seen here are about 23,000 distinct CDR3 sequences, roughly a tenth observed once, and the top ten hold about 20%. This specimen was PBMCs, taken at follow-up. The receptors here all came from a male donor with early-stage non-small cell lung cancer.

This clonotype was recorded many times. The chain recombines TRBV5-1 with TRBJ1-1; D gene ambiguous. V was cut by 0 bases and J by 6 bases, with 12 bases left in between. The germline gives CDR1 SGHRS, CDR2 YFSETQ. This CDR3 is 14 amino acids long. The DNA of the CDR3 is TGCGCCAGCAGCTTGGCGCCGGCAGTCCCTGAAGCTTTCTTT. This codes for CASSLAPAVPEAFF.

This clonotype was seen at least ten times. This rearrangement joins TRBV28 to TRBJ2-5, with a weak D call TRBD2 (5 bases). Germline V gene data show CDR1 as MDHEN and CDR2 as SYDVKM. The length of the CDR3 is 13 residues. The germline V and J ends were trimmed by 5 bases and 2 bases, with 9 bases remaining between them. The CDR3 protein is CASSLRAQETQYF. The CDR3 coding sequence is TGTGCCAGCAGTCTGAGGGCACAAGAGACCCAGTACTTC.

The chain recombines TRBV10-3 with TRBJ2-7; TRBD1 matches 7 bases. The CDR3 covers 13 residues. J lost 0 bases, V lost 9 bases, and 5 bases had no gene match. CDR1 ENHRY and CDR2 SYGVKD come from the germline V gene. This chain's CDR3 is CAMMDRSSYEQYF. The CDR3, as DNA: TGTGCCATGATGGACAGGAGCTCCTACGAGCAGTACTTC.

The table lists this clonotype with many counts. The chain combines TRBV28 with TRBJ2-7; D is tentatively TRBD1 or TRBD2 (5 bases each). The germline V gene has CDR1 MDHEN and CDR2 SYDVKM. V lost 2 bases, J lost 0 bases, and 14 bases lay in between. The CDR3 totals 16 residues. CDR3 residues: CASSLPSAGSSYEQYF. CDR3 nucleotide sequence: TGTGCCAGCAGTTTACCCTCGGCAGGGAGCTCCTACGAGCAGTACTTC.

In its sample, this clonotype was seen a few times. The V and J genes are TRBV28 and TRBJ1-5; no definite D call. Germline V lookup: CDR1 MDHEN, CDR2 SYDVKM. CDR3 size: 13 residues. Between the trimmed V and J ends, which lost 3 bases and 6 bases, there was a span of 9 bases. This CDR3 is CASSFYAGQPQHF. The DNA for the CDR3 is TGTGCCAGCAGTTTCTATGCAGGTCAGCCCCAGCATTTT.

This clonotype was seen ten or more times. The J gene is TRBJ2-2, the V gene TRBV20-1; TRBD2 aligns across 9 bases. Trimming at V came to 3 bases and at J to 3 bases, leaving 14 bases not matched to a gene. There are 18 residues in the CDR3. CDR1 is DFQATT and CDR2 is SNEGSKA in the germline V gene (reference sequence). CDR3 sequence reads: CSARDHRAGGHDTGELFF. The CDR3 nucleotides read TGCAGTGCTAGGGATCACCGAGCGGGGGGCCACGACACCGGGGAGCTGTTTTTT.

This clonotype has a count of ten or more. The CDR3 DNA sequence: TGTGCCACCGCGGGACAGGGCAATTCACCCCTCCACTTT. Its translation is CATAGQGNSPLHF. This sequence joins TRBV19 and TRBJ1-6; 9 bases are shared with TRBD1. The trim removed 10 bases at V and 7 bases at J, leaving 5 bases unmatched. Germline V gives CDR1 LNHDA, CDR2 SQIVND (reference sequence). This CDR3 has 13 residues.

This rearrangement joins TRBV29-1 to TRBJ1-1, with D uncertain. The CDR3 spans 14 residues. V lost 4 bases to trimming and J lost 0 bases, with 12 bases between them. Germline values: CDR1 SQVTM, CDR2 ANQGSEA. The CDR3 DNA sequence: TGCAGCGTTGCTAAAGTGGCAGTGAACACTGAAGCTTTCTTT. Amino acid sequence: CSVAKVAVNTEAFF.

This clonotype was recorded many times. The V and J genes are TRBV4-3 and TRBJ1-4, with D unclear. In germline, CDR1 is LGHNA, CDR2 YSLEER. This CDR3 region has 16 residues. The germline V and J ends were trimmed by 0 bases and 3 bases, with 11 bases remaining between them. CDR3 in amino acids: CASSQEALGANEKLFF. The DNA for the CDR3 is TGCGCCAGCAGCCAAGAGGCGCTCGGGGCTAATGAAAAACTGTTTTTT.

This clonotype was observed a handful of times. The rearrangement links TRBV7-9 to TRBJ2-3; 7 bases agree with TRBD2. This CDR3 has 16 amino acids. The V segment lost 5 bases and the J segment 4 bases; nucleotides outside the gene matches: 12. The germline CDR1 and CDR2 sequences are SEHNR and FQNEAQ (reference sequence). CDR3 DNA: TGTGCCAGCAGCCCGTTTGGTGGGGGGAGGGCAGATACGCAGTATTTT. Protein: CASSPFGGGRADTQYF.

The chain employs TRBV4-3 and TRBJ2-1; 9 bases are a match to TRBD1. The CDR3 is made up of 14 amino acids. The germline V gene encodes CDR1 LGHNA and CDR2 YSLEER. V trimming: 0 bases; J trimming: 16 bases; junction bases outside the gene matches: 10. In nucleotides, the CDR3 is TGCGCCAGCAGCCAAGACGCCCCCGGGACAGGGCGATTCTTC. It codes for CASSQDAPGTGRFF.

This clonotype has at least ten counts. The chain joins TRBV29-1 to TRBJ2-3, with D possibly matching TRBD2 (5 bases). The V and J ends lost 3 bases and 0 bases respectively, with 7 bases between them. The CDR3 consists of 13 residues. Per germline, CDR1 SQVTM and CDR2 ANQGSEA. The CDR3 region is CSVERGSTDTQYF. CDR3 DNA sequence: TGCAGCGTTGAGAGAGGGAGCACAGATACGCAGTATTTT.

This clonotype was seen a few times. J is TRBJ2-2 and V is TRBV27; TRBD1 matches at 7 bases. The germline V gene encodes CDR1 MNHEY and CDR2 SMNVEV (reference sequence). The CDR3 is 14 amino acids. Trimming removed 5 bases from V and 5 bases from J; junction bases left unmatched: 5. In DNA, the CDR3 is TGTGCCAGCAGTCCCCGACAGGGAACCGGGGAGCTGTTTTTT. It specifies CASSPRQGTGELFF.

J is TRBJ2-7 and V is TRBV7-2, with D perhaps TRBD1 (5 bases). This CDR3 region has 14 residues. V was cut by 5 bases and J by 7 bases, with 18 bases left in between. CDR1 SGHTA and CDR2 FQGNSA come from the germline V gene. The CDR3 DNA reads as TGTGCCAGCAGCCGGAATCTGGGGCCCTTTGAGCAGTACTTC. Its translation: CASSRNLGPFEQYF. Drawing the rest from reference TRBV7-2 and TRBJ2-7, the complete variable domain is GAGVSQSPSNKVTEKGKDVELRCDPISGHTALYWYRQSLGQGLEFLIYFQGNSAPDKSGLPSDRFSAERTGGSVSTLTIQRTQQEDSAVYLCASSRNLGPFEQYFGPGTRLTVT.

About this clonotype: This clone may be a read error of a much larger clone one base away. J is TRBJ1-5 and V is TRBV7-9; D is unclear. This CDR3 comprises 14 residues. Germline lookup yields CDR1 SEHNR and CDR2 FQNEAQ (reference sequence). The V gene lost 5 bases and the J gene lost 9 bases, with 17 bases spanning the gap. This chain's CDR3 is CASSTVEEDRPQHF. CDR3 nucleotide sequence: TGTGCCAGCAGCACGGTGGAGGAGGATCGGCCCCAGCATTTT.

This clonotype was counted at least ten times. V is TRBV7-9 and J is TRBJ2-3; the D is unclear. The germline V gene encodes CDR1 SEHNR and CDR2 FQNEAQ (reference sequence). The CDR3 contains 15 residues. V was clipped by 1 base and J by 0 bases, with 8 bases between them. The CDR3 coding sequence is TGTGCCAGCAGCTTAGAGGTTCCTAGCACAGATACGCAGTATTTT. Translated, it gives CASSLEVPSTDTQYF. The variable domain in full, with the rest retrieved from reference TRBV7-9 and TRBJ2-3, is DTGVSQNPRHKITKRGQNVTFRCDPISEHNRLYWYRQTLGQGPEFLTYFQNEAQLEKSRLLSDRFSAERPKGSFSTLEIQRTEQGDSAMYLCASSLEVPSTDTQYFGPGTRLTVL.

This clonotype has a count of ten or more. This chain connects TRBV20-1 to TRBJ2-7, with D possibly called TRBD1 or TRBD2 (5 bases each). The CDR3 is made up of 13 amino acids. Looked up from germline, CDR1 is DFQATT and CDR2 is SNEGSKA (reference sequence). V shed 3 bases and J shed 3 bases, with 12 bases lying between them. DNA of the CDR3: TGCAGTGCTAGTATGGGGGACCGCTACGAGCAGTACTTC. Its protein is CSASMGDRYEQYF.

This clonotype was detected only a few times. The chain combines TRBV15 with TRBJ2-3, with TRBD2 as a possible D gene (7 bases). CDR3 length: 16 residues. V was clipped by 0 bases and J by 3 bases, with 13 bases between them. Germline loops: CDR1 LNHNV, CDR2 YYDKDF (reference sequence). The CDR3 sequence: CATSRDGGGGTDTQYF. As DNA, the CDR3 is TGTGCCACCAGCAGAGATGGGGGCGGGGGTACAGATACGCAGTATTTT.

Many counts were recorded for this clonotype. The rearrangement joins TRBV7-9 to TRBJ2-5, with 8 nucleotides matching TRBD1. Looked up from germline, CDR1 is SEHNR and CDR2 is FQNEAQ (reference sequence). The CDR3 is 14 amino acids. With V trimmed by 6 bases and J by 5 bases, 8 bases remained unmatched. The CDR3 region has the DNA TGTGCCAGCAGTCGCGGACAGGGATCGGAGACCCAGTACTTC. The encoded protein is CASSRGQGSETQYF.

This clonotype was counted ten times or more. The chain carries TRBV29-1 and TRBJ2-5; D could derive from TRBD1 or TRBD2 (6 bases each). Germline V gene lookup returns CDR1 SQVTM and CDR2 ANQGSEA. The CDR3 has 13 residues. V shed 4 bases and J shed 0 bases, with 9 bases lying between them. The CDR3 region is CSVVGGYQETQYF. The CDR3 nucleotides are TGCAGCGTTGTAGGGGGGTACCAAGAGACCCAGTACTTC.

The gene calls are TRBV6-1 and TRBJ2-1; 7 positions match TRBD2. The CDR3 runs to 15 residues. The V gene's germline CDR1 is MNHNS and CDR2 SASEGT. J lost 4 bases, V lost 4 bases, and 7 bases had no gene match. This CDR3 reads CASSVPGGLYNEQFF. In DNA, the CDR3 is TGTGCCAGCAGTGTCCCGGGGGGACTTTACAATGAGCAGTTCTTC.

The table lists this clonotype with many counts. The gene calls are TRBV7-8 and TRBJ1-5; D perhaps matches TRBD1 (5 bases). CDR1 is SGHVS and CDR2 is FQNEAQ in the germline V gene. This CDR3 has 15 residues. V dropped 5 bases and J dropped 2 bases, with 13 bases sitting between them. The CDR3 region is CASSGGDGGNQPQHF. CDR3 nucleotides: TGTGCCAGCAGCGGGGGGGACGGTGGCAATCAGCCCCAGCATTTT.

CDR3 nucleotide sequence: TGTGCCAGCAGCTTAAACGGGGGCGCTGGGGCCAACGTCCTGACTTTC. Its translation is CASSLNGGAGANVLTF. The chain uses TRBV7-2 and TRBJ2-6; D is possibly TRBD1 or TRBD2 (6 bases each). The germline CDR1 and CDR2 sequences are SGHTA and FQGNSA. The CDR3 is made up of 16 amino acids. V lost 2 bases, J lost 2 bases, and 10 bases lay in between.